This T cell receptor beta chain was recorded in a study of cytotoxic CD8 clonotypes in ibrutinib-treated CLL. Study-wide findings and caveats: Samples were collected at differing times from sustained-remission and progressing patients. Public clonotypes, an uncommon group, contracted or remained stable on treatment.

Deep sequencing aimed at 1 in 200,000 to 1 in 1 million T cells' resolution. Generated by immunoSEQ multiplex PCR, the TCRdb table keeps only in-frame clones and is missing some. The table shows around 310,000 clones, with approximately 80% occurring only once. On this clone itself: Its matching antigen is unknown.

Germline CDR1 is SEHNR and CDR2 is FQNEAQ (reference sequence). V trimming: 1 base; J trimming: 2 bases; junction bases outside the gene matches: 4. The CDR3 is 15 amino acids. V gene TRBV7-9 combines with J gene TRBJ1-2; 7 bases agree with TRBD1. This TCR was sampled from a human donor with chronic lymphocytic leukemia. Sequenced here: PBMCs, sampled before ibrutinib treatment. The CDR3 nucleotides read TGTGCCAGCAGCTTAGGCGTGGGACAGAACTATGGCTACACCTTC. Translation: CASSLGVGQNYGYTF.